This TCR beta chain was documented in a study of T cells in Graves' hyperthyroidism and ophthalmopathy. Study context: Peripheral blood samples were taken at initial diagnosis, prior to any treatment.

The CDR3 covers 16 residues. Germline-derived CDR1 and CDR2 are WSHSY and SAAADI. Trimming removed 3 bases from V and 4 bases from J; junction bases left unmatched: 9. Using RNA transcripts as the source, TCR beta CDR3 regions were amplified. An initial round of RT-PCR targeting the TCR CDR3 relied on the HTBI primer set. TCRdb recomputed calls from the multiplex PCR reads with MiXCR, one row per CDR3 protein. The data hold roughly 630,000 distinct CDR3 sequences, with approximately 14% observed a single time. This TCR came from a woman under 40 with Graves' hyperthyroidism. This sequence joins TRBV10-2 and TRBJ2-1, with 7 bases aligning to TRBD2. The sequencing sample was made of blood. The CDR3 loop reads CASSDVAGRIYNEQFF. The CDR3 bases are TGCGCCAGCAGTGACGTAGCGGGCCGGATATACAATGAGCAGTTCTTC.